This T cell receptor beta chain was identified during a study of tumor-infiltrating lymphocytes in primary liver carcinoma. From germline, CDR1 is SGHKS and CDR2 YYEKEE (reference sequence). With termini counted, the CDR3 has 15 amino acids. Reverse transcription of approximately 520 ng total RNA with a constant-region primer produced TCR beta cDNA. Three-round nested multiplex PCR performed with slightly modified ARM-PCR produced the TCR beta libraries. Two initial PCR rounds of roughly 10 cycles each paired TRBV1-TRBV30 forward primers with a C-beta reverse primer. TCRdb ran MiXCR on the multiplex PCR reads and lists one entry per CDR3 protein. The sample has fewer than 200,000 distinct CDR3 sequences, 70% to 90% seen once. Both RNA and DNA were isolated together from approximately 20-30 mg of bulk tissue that had not been sorted. Points on this clonotype: As the CDR3 is not closed by the conserved phenylalanine or tryptophan, this likely results from a read error. Because the CDR3's place on the DNA is in doubt, the DNA is left out and the CDR3 is given as listed by TCRdb.

The receptor's source is a middle-aged man with primary liver carcinoma and hepatitis B virus infection. V usage is TRBV5-5 and J usage is TRBJ2-4; the D call TRBD2 from the table was never checked on the DNA. Sequencing was performed on tumor tissue from primary liver carcinoma. CDR3 amino acids: CANSLAGGPGDIQCL.